This T cell receptor beta chain was profiled in a study of T cells of healthy individuals. This clonotype was counted a few times. CDR1 DFQATT and CDR2 SNEGSKA come from the germline V gene (reference sequence). Trimming removed 5 bases from V and 1 base from J; junction bases left unmatched: 10. This CDR3 comprises 16 residues. TCRdb processed the 5' RACE reads anew with MiXCR; each CDR3 protein has one entry. The sample records tens of thousands of distinct CDR3 sequences, roughly 14% being singletons. The chain is built from TRBV20-1 and TRBJ2-5; 10 positions match TRBD2. The sequence was collected from a human donor in good health. CDR3 sequence: CSASPLLAGAQETQYF. DNA of the CDR3: TGCAGTGCTTCCCCCTTGCTAGCGGGAGCCCAAGAGACCCAGTACTTC.